The present T cell receptor beta chain was sequenced within a study of somatic mutations in cytotoxic T cells in rheumatoid arthritis. Findings and limits, study-wide: Rheumatoid arthritis patients and age-matched healthy controls showed no significant difference in CD8+ T-cell clonality. For patients with rheumatoid arthritis, CD8+ clonality went up with age, while healthy controls showed no such change. For about an eighth of the roughly 60 patients, a single CD8+ clone accounted for more than 20% of CD8+ cells.

This clone has a handful of counts. What it binds is unknown. This sample also contains other DNA sequences that code for the same CDR3. The V end lost 5 bases, the J end lost 3 bases, and 11 bases lay between the germline ends. The CDR3 totals 13 residues. In germline, CDR1 is LNHDA, CDR2 SQIVND (reference sequence). Produced via immunoSEQ multiplex PCR; TCRdb's table is partial and in-frame only. The top ten hold roughly 5% of the sample, which has more than 25,000 clones, more than 75% seen once. The chain recombines TRBV19 with TRBJ2-7; D is possibly TRBD1 (5 bases). The clonotype originates from a man in his fifties in good health. Sample: CD8+ T cells sorted from blood. In nucleotides, the CDR3 is TGTGCCAGTAGTCCAGGGTTAGTCTACGAGCAGTACTTC. This codes for CASSPGLVYEQYF. Filled out from reference TRBV19 and TRBJ2-7, the complete variable domain reads DGGITQSPKYLFRKEGQNVTLSCEQNLNHDAMYWYRQDPGQGLRLIYYSQIVNDFQKGDIAEGYSVSREKKESFPLTVTSAQKNPTAFYLCASSPGLVYEQYFGPGTRLTVT.